Listed below are T cell receptor beta chains from one sample, sequenced in a study of shared clonotypes between healthy human individuals. Libraries were prepared by immunoSEQ multiplex PCR; TCRdb keeps only in-frame clonotypes and omits some of them. The repertoire consists of roughly 2.6 million clones, with just over 90% occurring once and the leading ten covering more than 0.12%. Sequenced input: naive CD4+ T cells sorted from blood. These receptor sequences come from a man younger than 35 in good health. Both conserved end residues are part of each CDR3. Where a row states a size, it is once, few, many or the class of an expanded clone; other rows omit it.

clone_size: .
v_call: TRBV6-5
j_call: TRBJ1-1
cdr3_aa: CASSYIENTEAFF

clone_size: .
v_call: TRBV9
j_call: TRBJ2-3
cdr3_aa: CASSTSGNPTDTQYF

clone_size: .
v_call: TRBV12-5
j_call: TRBJ2-7
cdr3_aa: CASGLVRGTVSYEQYF

clone_size: .
v_call: TRBV4-3
j_call: TRBJ2-3
cdr3_aa: CASSQEGGTGLKDTQYF

clone_size: once
v_call: TRBV6-6
j_call: TRBJ2-7
cdr3_aa: CASSYSIRGPQEQYF

clone_size: .
v_call: TRBV10-3
j_call: TRBJ1-6
cdr3_aa: CAARDELNSPLHF

clone_size: .
v_call: TRBV19
j_call: TRBJ1-6
cdr3_aa: CASEEAGRRSPLHF

clone_size: .
v_call: TRBV21-1
j_call: TRBJ2-7
cdr3_aa: CASSIPGQGAYEQYF

clone_size: .
v_call: TRBV21-1
j_call: TRBJ1-3
cdr3_aa: CAGRDHTIYF

clone_size: .
v_call: TRBV9
j_call: TRBJ2-2
cdr3_aa: CASSVQGWQGPGELFF